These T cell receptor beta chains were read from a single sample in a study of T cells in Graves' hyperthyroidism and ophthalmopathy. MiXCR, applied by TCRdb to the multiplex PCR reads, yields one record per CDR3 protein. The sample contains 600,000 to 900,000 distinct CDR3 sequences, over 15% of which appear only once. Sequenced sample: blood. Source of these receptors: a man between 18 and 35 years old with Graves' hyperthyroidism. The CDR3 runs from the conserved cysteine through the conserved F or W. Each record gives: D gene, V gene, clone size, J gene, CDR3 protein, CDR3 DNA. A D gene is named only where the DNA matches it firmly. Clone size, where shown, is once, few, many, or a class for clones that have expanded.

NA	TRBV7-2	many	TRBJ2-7	CASSTWDAYEQYF	TGTGCCAGCAGCACCTGGGACGCCTACGAGCAGTACTTC
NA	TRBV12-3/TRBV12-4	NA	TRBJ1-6	CASSFSSWNSPLHF	TGTGCCAGCAGTTTTTCATCTTGGAATTCACCCCTCCACTTT
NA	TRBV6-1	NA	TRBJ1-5	CASTTGRSNQPQHF	TGTGCCAGCACCACGGGTCGAAGCAATCAGCCCCAGCATTTT
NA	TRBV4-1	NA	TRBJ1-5	CATSQENSNQPQHF	TGCGCCACCTCGCAGGAGAATAGCAATCAGCCCCAGCATTTT
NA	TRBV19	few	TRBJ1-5	CASSMFTGGSNQPQHF	TGTGCCAGTAGTATGTTTACGGGAGGGAGCAATCAGCCCCAGCATTTT
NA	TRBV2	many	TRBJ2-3	CASSDGGRTQYF	TGTGCCAGCAGTGATGGAGGGCGTACGCAGTATTTT
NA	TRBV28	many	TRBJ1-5	CASSFTGTPQHF	TGTGCCAGCAGTTTCACCGGGACGCCCCAGCATTTT
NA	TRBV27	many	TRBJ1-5	CASSLEGKVNQPQHF	TGTGCCAGCAGTTTAGAGGGGAAGGTCAATCAGCCCCAGCATTTT
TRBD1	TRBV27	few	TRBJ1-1	CASSPGTGTEAFF	TGTGCCAGCAGTCCCGGGACAGGGACTGAAGCTTTCTTT
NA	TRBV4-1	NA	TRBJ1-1	CASSHPQTENTEAFF	TGCGCCAGCAGCCACCCCCAGACAGAGAACACTGAAGCTTTCTTT
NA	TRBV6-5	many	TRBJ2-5	CASSYPDREGQETQYF	TGTGCCAGCAGTTACCCTGACAGGGAGGGACAAGAGACCCAGTACTTC